The clone carrying this T cell receptor beta chain was detected many times. Its antigen is not identified. This sample was taken from a study of T cell repertoires in cytomegalovirus infection. As for the study in general: Well-studied HLA-B-restricted epitopes and recently identified HLA-C-restricted epitopes of CMV were both used in the study. Public TCR beta signatures provided an indication of both CMV infection and a matching HLA type. Study conclusions and caveats: Frequencies of public TCR beta families were cumulated, and this identified carriers of CMV plus the relevant HLA.

MiXCR was run by TCRdb on the reads, yielding one entry per CDR3 protein. The table shows more than 300,000 distinct CDR3 sequences, with 34% occurring only once. CDR3 length: 13 amino acids. CDR1 and CDR2 (germline): MNHEY, SVGAGI. The V and J ends lost 1 base and 5 bases respectively, with 8 bases between them. The TCR comes from a human donor in good health (CMV status not recorded). Some clones in this sample may be carry-over from other donors' samples. Source: cultured PBMCs, taken from culture after CMV antigen stimulation. The chain carries TRBV6-5 and TRBJ1-1; D is perhaps TRBD1 (5 bases). CDR3 DNA sequence: TGTGCCAGCAGTTACTTGGGACGGACTGAAGCTTTCTTT. As protein: CASSYLGRTEAFF.